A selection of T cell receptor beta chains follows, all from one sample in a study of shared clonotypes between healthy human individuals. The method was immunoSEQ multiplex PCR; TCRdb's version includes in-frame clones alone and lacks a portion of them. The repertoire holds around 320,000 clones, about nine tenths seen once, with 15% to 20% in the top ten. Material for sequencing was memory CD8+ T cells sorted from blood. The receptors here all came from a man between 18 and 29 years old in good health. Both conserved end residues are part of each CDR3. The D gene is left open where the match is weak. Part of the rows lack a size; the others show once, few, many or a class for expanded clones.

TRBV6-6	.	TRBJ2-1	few	CASSYRVTGPFDEQFF
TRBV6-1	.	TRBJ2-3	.	CASSPFQGTDTQYF
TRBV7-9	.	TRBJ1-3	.	CASSSRVGFGNTIYF
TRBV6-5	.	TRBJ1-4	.	CASSYSEGEKLFF
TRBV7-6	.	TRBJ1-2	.	CASSPREGWEGYTF
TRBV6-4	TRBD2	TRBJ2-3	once	CASSDSSGRGTDTQYF
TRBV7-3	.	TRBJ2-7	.	CASSLQVTYEQYF
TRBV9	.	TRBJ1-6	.	CASRAKGLSPLHF
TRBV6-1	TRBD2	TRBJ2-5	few	CASSELAGGHETQYF
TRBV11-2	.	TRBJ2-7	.	CASISSGAEQYF
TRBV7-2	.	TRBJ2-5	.	CASSLVANQETQYF
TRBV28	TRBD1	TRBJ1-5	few	CASTSDRERERYQPQHF
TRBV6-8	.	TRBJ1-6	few	CASSYSKERVQQNSPLHF
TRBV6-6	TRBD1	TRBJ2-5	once	CASSIGTAQETQYF
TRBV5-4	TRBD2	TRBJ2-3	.	CASSLAGSSTDTQYF
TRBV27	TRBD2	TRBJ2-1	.	CASSPILREGHNEQFF
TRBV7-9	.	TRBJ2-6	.	CASSLGGPMAVLTF
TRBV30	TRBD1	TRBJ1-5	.	CAWSHGTASNQPQHF
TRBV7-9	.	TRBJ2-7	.	CASSPGARSYEQYF
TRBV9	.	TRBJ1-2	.	CASSVAEGPGGYTF
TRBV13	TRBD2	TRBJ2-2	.	CASQGLAGDSNTGELFF
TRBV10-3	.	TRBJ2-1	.	CAIRPRWSDNEQFF
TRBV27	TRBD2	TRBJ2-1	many	CASSLDGRGAYNEQFF
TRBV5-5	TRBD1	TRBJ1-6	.	CASSLRGTASSYNSPLHF
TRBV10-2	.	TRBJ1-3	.	CASSADMTSGNTIYF
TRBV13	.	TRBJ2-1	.	CASSCPLCTYNEQFF
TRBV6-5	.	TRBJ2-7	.	CASSYGAEMFYEQYF
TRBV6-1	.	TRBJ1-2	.	CASTRGRDVRYGYTF
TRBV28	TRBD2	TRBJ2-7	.	CASSLRQAGGSYEQYF
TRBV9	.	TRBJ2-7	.	CASSVGAGYEQYF
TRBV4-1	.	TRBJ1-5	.	CASSLADRGGNQPQHF
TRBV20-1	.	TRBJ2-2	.	CSASNPGELFF
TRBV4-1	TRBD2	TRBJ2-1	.	CASRRASGAYNEQFF
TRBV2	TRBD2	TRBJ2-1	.	CATPGLAGGPCNFRFF
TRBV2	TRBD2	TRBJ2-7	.	CASSELAGGPSYEQYF
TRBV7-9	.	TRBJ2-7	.	CASSLRGSGLSYEQYF
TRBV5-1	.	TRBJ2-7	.	CASSFHGYEQYF
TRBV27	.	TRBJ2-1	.	CASSLGSYNEQFF
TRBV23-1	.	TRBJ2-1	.	CASSHYGPNNEQFF
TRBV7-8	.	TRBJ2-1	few	CASSLESIGVNEQFF
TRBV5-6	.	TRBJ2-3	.	CASSLGDTQYF
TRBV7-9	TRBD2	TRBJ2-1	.	CASNNAVLLAGSNEQFF
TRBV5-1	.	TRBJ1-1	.	CASSYDMNTEAFF
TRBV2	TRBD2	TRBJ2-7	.	CASRRLAGERYEQYF
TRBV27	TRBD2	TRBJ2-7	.	CASSGLAGVGTYEQYF
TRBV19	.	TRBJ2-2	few	CASSIDRAGELFF
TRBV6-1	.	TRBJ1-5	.	CASSEEREQNQPQHF
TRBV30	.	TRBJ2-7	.	CAWSAGTLYEQYF
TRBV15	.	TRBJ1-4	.	CATSQDGSNEKLFF
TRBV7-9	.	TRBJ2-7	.	CASSPGHEQYF
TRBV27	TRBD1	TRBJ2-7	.	CASSPASGQALSYEQYF